This is a list of T cell receptor beta chains from one sample in a study of cytomegalovirus exposure and HLA in healthy donors. Generated by immunoSEQ multiplex PCR, the TCRdb table keeps only in-frame clones and is missing some. The sample holds some 97,000 clones, roughly 75% seen once. Material for sequencing was PBMCs. All receptors come from a male donor in good health and CMV-seropositive. Each CDR3 is given with its conserved first and last residue. D genes are given only for firm matches. Size tells how often a clone was seen (once, few, many) or the class of an expanded clone, and some rows leave it out.

TRBD1 | TRBJ2-7 | . | TRBV19 | CASSPGTVNEQYF | TGTGCCAGTAGTCCCGGGACAGTAAACGAGCAGTACTTC
. | TRBJ1-3 | . | TRBV4-1 | CASSQFPSSGNTIYF | TGCGCCAGCAGCCAATTTCCTAGCTCTGGAAACACCATATATTTT
TRBD2 | TRBJ2-3 | . | TRBV10-1 | CASSSSGGPTDTQYF | TGCGCCAGCAGTTCTAGCGGGGGCCCCACAGATACGCAGTATTTT
. | TRBJ1-2 | . | TRBV18 | CASSPEGRGYTF | TGTGCCAGCTCACCAGAGGGAAGAGGCTACACCTTC
. | TRBJ2-7 | . | TRBV10-2 | CASSESDSSYEQYF | TGCGCCAGCAGTGAGTCGGACAGCTCCTACGAGCAGTACTTC
TRBD1 | TRBJ1-4 | . | TRBV4-2 | CASSHGTDATNEKLFF | TGTGCCAGCAGCCATGGGACAGACGCAACTAATGAAAAACTGTTTTTT
TRBD2 | TRBJ2-3 | . | TRBV7-2 | CASSLGVRGGAHGTQYF | TGTGCCAGCAGCTTAGGAGTACGCGGGGGGGCTCACGGTACGCAGTATTTT
TRBD2 | TRBJ2-2 | . | TRBV15 | CATSRITSGGIGELFF | TGTGCCACCAGCAGGATTACTAGCGGGGGTATCGGGGAGCTGTTTTTT
. | TRBJ1-1 | . | TRBV5-6 | CASSLGGVGAFF | TGTGCCAGCAGCTTGGGGGGAGTGGGAGCTTTCTTT
TRBD2 | TRBJ2-1 | . | TRBV10-3 | CAIRENTGLAGASYNEQFF | TGTGCCATCAGAGAAAATACGGGACTAGCGGGGGCGTCCTACAATGAGCAGTTCTTC
. | TRBJ2-7 | . | TRBV30 | CAWSGGMRGYEQYF | TGTGCCTGGAGTGGCGGAATGAGAGGATACGAGCAGTACTTC
. | TRBJ2-3 | . | TRBV5-4 | CASSLGTNSNRIRSTQYF | TGTGCCAGCAGCTTGGGGACTAATTCTAACCGTATCCGATCAACGCAGTATTTT
TRBD1 | TRBJ1-4 | few | TRBV4-3 | CASSQALAGGEKLFF | TGCGCCAGCAGCCAAGCCCTGGCAGGGGGAGAAAAACTGTTTTTT
. | TRBJ2-7 | . | TRBV10-3 | CAISESAGGYYEQYF | TGTGCCATCAGTGAGTCGGCAGGGGGGTACTACGAGCAGTACTTC